A single sample is the source of the 16 T cell receptor beta chains below, sequenced in a study of shared clonotypes between healthy human individuals. Only in-frame clones appear in the TCRdb table, and some are missing; sequencing was by immunoSEQ multiplex PCR. The table lists about 110,000 clones, under 70% of them singletons. The sequencing input was memory CD8+ T cells sorted from blood. Subset given: CD45RO+ cells pooled with CCR7-negative TemRA cells. These receptors were taken from a woman aged 25-40 years in good health.

The chain employs TRBV6-4 and TRBJ2-3, with D perhaps TRBD2 (6 bases). V gave up 6 bases and J gave up 3 bases, with 13 bases separating them. The germline V gene has CDR1 MRHNA and CDR2 SNTAGT. CDR3 length: 14 amino acids. In nucleotides, the CDR3 is TGTGCCAGCAGGGGGGACTCTGAAACAGATACGCAGTATTTT. It specifies CASRGDSETDTQYF.

The J gene is TRBJ2-7, the V gene TRBV11-3; TRBD2 matches 9 bases. CDR3 size: 13 residues. Germline CDR1 reads SGHNT; CDR2 reads YENEEA. The ends lost 3 bases at V and 5 bases at J; junction bases unmatched: 2. The CDR3 nucleotides are TGTGCCAGCAGCTTCCTAGCGGGGCACGAGCAGTACTTC. It yields the protein CASSFLAGHEQYF.

A single count supports this clone. The V gene is TRBV10-2, the J gene TRBJ2-7, with 8 bases identical to TRBD1. The V and J ends lost 4 bases and 4 bases, in that order; junction bases with no gene match: 3. This CDR3 contains 13 residues. Germline V gene lookup returns CDR1 WSHSY and CDR2 SAAADI. CDR3 sequence: CASSGQGWYEQYF. In nucleotides, the CDR3 is TGCGCCAGCAGTGGACAGGGGTGGTACGAGCAGTACTTC.

A few counts support this clone. The rearrangement links TRBV11-2 to TRBJ1-2; D call uncertain. Germline assignment: CDR1 SGHAT and CDR2 FQNNGV. This CDR3 comprises 12 residues. Trimming took 5 bases from V and 7 from J, leaving 11 bases between them. The CDR3 reads CASSVRRGGYTF. The CDR3 DNA sequence: TGTGCCAGCAGCGTTCGGCGTGGTGGCTACACCTTC.

The V gene is TRBV5-1, the J gene TRBJ2-3; TRBD2 is a possible D gene (6 bases). CDR3 size: 20 residues. Trimming left V 4 bases short and J 3 bases short, with 30 bases between. Looked up from germline, CDR1 is SGHRS and CDR2 is YFSETQ. The CDR3 nucleotides read TGCGCCAGCAGCAGCTTAGGTCCCTTGGTCGGTAGCGGATTGACAGATACGCAGTATTTT. This codes for CASSSLGPLVGSGLTDTQYF. Full variable domain (outside the CDR3, taken from reference TRBV5-1 and TRBJ2-3): KAGVTQTPRYLIKTRGQQVTLSCSPISGHRSVSWYQQTPGQGLQFLFEYFSETQRNKGNFPGRFSGRQFSNSRSEMNVSTLELGDSALYLCASSSLGPLVGSGLTDTQYFGPGTRLTVL.

The rearrangement uses TRBV2 and TRBJ2-5; 9 nucleotides agree with TRBD2. The J call may be wrong; the DNA end is better matched by TRBJ2-7. The germline CDR1 and CDR2 sequences are SNHLY and FYNNEI. The CDR3 extends over 15 amino acids. The CDR3 loop is CAIRWRTSEPYEQYF. The DNA for the CDR3 is TGTGCCATCCGATGGAGGACTAGCGAACCCTACGAGCAGTACTTC.

The chain couples TRBV27 to TRBJ2-7; TRBD2 might be the D (5 bases). The germline V gene has CDR1 MNHEY and CDR2 SMNVEV (reference sequence). CDR3 length equals 9 residues. The CDR3 is CAAGYEQYF. CDR3 nucleotide sequence: TGTGCGGCGGGTTACGAGCAGTACTTC.

This clone is labeled as medium-sized. The chain recombines TRBV11-3 with TRBJ1-1; D is possibly TRBD1 (6 bases). V was shortened by 10 bases and J by 4 bases, with 25 bases between the two germline ends. The CDR3 loop spans 16 amino acids. In germline, CDR1 is SGHNT, CDR2 YENEEA. The CDR3 bases are TGTGCCACCCCACGCGCGGGCCCCAGGGGTATCACTGAAGCTTTCTTT. Encoded protein: CATPRAGPRGITEAFF.

V gene TRBV5-1 combines with J gene TRBJ2-4, with D perhaps matching TRBD1 or TRBD2 (6 bases each). The CDR3 extends over 17 amino acids. Germline V gene data show CDR1 as SGHRS and CDR2 as YFSETQ. Trimming removed 0 bases from V and 2 bases from J, with 15 bases in between. CDR3 sequence (DNA): TGCGCCAGCAGCTTGGAATCCGGGGGCCAAACCAAAAACATTCAGTACTTC. It encodes CASSLESGGQTKNIQYF.

This rearrangement joins TRBV27 to TRBJ1-5; D remains ambiguous. The CDR3 is made up of 14 amino acids. With 5 bases removed from V and 6 bases from J, the gap between germline ends came to 14 bases. CDR1 and CDR2 (germline): MNHEY, SMNVEV (reference sequence). This CDR3 is CASSPGPRGQPQHF. For the CDR3, the DNA is TGTGCCAGCAGTCCCGGGCCCCGGGGTCAGCCCCAGCATTTT.

V is TRBV19 and J is TRBJ2-3, with TRBD2 matching over 8 bases. Germline V lookup: CDR1 LNHDA, CDR2 SQIVND (reference sequence). J gave up 0 bases and V 4 bases, and 9 bases lay outside the gene matches. This CDR3 has 17 amino acids. This chain's CDR3 is CASSTNQLAASTDTQYF. CDR3 DNA: TGTGCCAGTAGTACAAACCAACTAGCGGCTAGCACAGATACGCAGTATTTT.

In regard to this clone: One junction end disagrees with the germline gene, perhaps due to a read error. J is TRBJ1-2 and V is TRBV27, with a tentative D call TRBD1 (6 bases). The CDR3 runs 13 residues. Germline lookup yields CDR1 MNHEY and CDR2 SMNVEV (reference sequence). CDR3 in DNA: TGTGCCAGCAGTTTAGAACGGGACAACCCCTCATACTTC. Its translation: CASSLERDNPSYF.

The chain joins TRBV10-2 to TRBJ2-3, with TRBD1 as a possible D gene (5 bases). Germline lookup yields CDR1 WSHSY and CDR2 SAAADI. The CDR3 contains 12 residues. V was clipped by 6 bases and J by 8 bases, with 12 bases between them. DNA for the CDR3: TGCGCCAGCAGAGGGGATAGGGCTACGCAGTATTTT. This gives the protein CASRGDRATQYF.

This clone was seen many times. The rearrangement uses TRBV6-4 and TRBJ2-2; D is undetermined. The germline gives CDR1 MRHNA, CDR2 SNTAGT. The CDR3 sequence is 16 residues long. Trimming pared 2 bases from V and 2 bases from J, leaving 12 bases between. The CDR3 DNA follows: TGTGCCAGCAGTGACGATAGGACGGGCAACACCGGGGAGCTGTTTTTT. It specifies CASSDDRTGNTGELFF.

The chain's CDR3 is CASRDFTGGGYTF. CDR3 DNA sequence: TGTGCCAGTCGGGACTTTACCGGGGGTGGCTACACCTTC. V is TRBV18 and J is TRBJ1-2; a weak D match, TRBD1 (5 bases). Trimming removed 9 bases from V and 7 bases from J, with 18 bases in between. Germline V gives CDR1 KGHSH, CDR2 LQKENI. The CDR3 runs 13 residues. The full variable domain, rest sourced from reference TRBV18 and TRBJ1-2, is NAGVMQNPRHLVRRRGQEARLRCSPMKGHSHVYWYRQLPEEGLKFMVYLQKENIIDESGMPKERFSAEFPKEGPSILRIQQVVRGDSAAYFCASRDFTGGGYTFGSGTRLTVV.

The chain carries TRBV28 and TRBJ2-1; TRBD2 might be the D (6 bases). This CDR3 region has 15 residues. V was pared by 7 bases and J by 6 bases, with 19 bases between. Germline CDR1 MDHEN, CDR2 SYDVKM. Here the CDR3 reads CASITRDGVRNEQFF. The CDR3 DNA is TGTGCCAGCATAACGCGGGACGGGGTACGCAATGAGCAGTTCTTC.